The sequence of this T cell receptor (beta chain) was determined in a study of blood T cell repertoires in COVID-19. Looking at the study overall: Acute-phase and convalescent COVID-19 samples originated in the United States, Italy and Spain.

The Seattle patients joined while their infection was active and were tracked longitudinally afterward. Clones were read by immunoSEQ multiplex PCR, and TCRdb kept only the in-frame ones, dropping some. The repertoire holds about 160,000 clones, with 70% to 85% as singletons. In germline, CDR1 is SNHLY, CDR2 FYNNEI. This CDR3 spans 14 amino acids. V lost 5 bases and J lost 4, with 14 bases in between. The sequence was collected from a woman aged 35 to 49 with COVID-19, enrolled during active disease. The sequenced sample consisted of peripheral blood. This chain connects TRBV2 to TRBJ1-2, with D tentatively TRBD1 (6 bases). The CDR3: CASSPRGSFYGYTF. In nucleotides, the CDR3 is TGTGCCAGCAGTCCCAGGGGTTCTTTCTATGGCTACACCTTC.